These 27 T cell receptor beta chains were all obtained from the same sample, sequenced in a study of blood T cell repertoires in COVID-19. Libraries were prepared by immunoSEQ multiplex PCR; TCRdb keeps only in-frame clonotypes and omits some of them. The data contain about 88,000 clones, about 88% of them singletons. The sample comprised peripheral blood. These receptor sequences come from a woman aged 80 or over with acute or convalescent COVID-19.

The rearrangement joins TRBV5-4 to TRBJ1-2; tentative D call: TRBD1 (5 bases). V was cut by 4 bases and J by 3 bases, with 19 bases left in between. CDR1 is SGHNT and CDR2 is YYREEE in the germline V gene (reference sequence). The CDR3 sequence is 16 residues long. The CDR3 bases are TGTGCCAGCAGCGCAGCAACGGGAGGGGCTGACTATGGCTACACCTTC. Its protein is CASSAATGGADYGYTF.

The chain has TRBV7-2 and TRBJ2-5; 7 bases map to TRBD1. Losses at the gene ends were 0 bases for V and 7 bases for J; bases not matched to a gene: 8. Germline values: CDR1 SGHTA, CDR2 FQGNSA. The CDR3 length is 15 residues. This CDR3 is CASSLAGDSLGTQYF. The CDR3 DNA is TGTGCCAGCAGCTTAGCGGGGGACAGTTTGGGGACCCAGTACTTC.

The chain uses TRBV6-5 and TRBJ2-2; possible D gene TRBD1, 6 bases. Germline-derived CDR1 and CDR2 are MNHEY and SVGAGI. Trimming removed 9 bases from V and 6 bases from J, with 17 bases in between. This CDR3 has 14 residues. The CDR3 region has the DNA TGTGCCAGTTTGTTCCGCAGGGGATCCGGGGAGCTGTTTTTT. Protein product: CASLFRRGSGELFF.

The rearrangement links TRBV5-6 to TRBJ2-3, with 8 positions matching TRBD2. Germline values: CDR1 SGHDT, CDR2 YYEEEE. The length of the CDR3 is 14 residues. Trimming took 6 bases from V and 10 from J; bases not matched to a gene: 13. This chain's CDR3 is CASTSWVAGLAQYF. The CDR3 nucleotides are TGTGCCAGCACCTCGTGGGTAGCGGGGCTGGCGCAGTATTTT.

Here the CDR3 DNA reads TGTGCCAGCAGCCTACTAGCGGGGGCCTACCAAGAGACCCAGTACTTC. Its protein product is CASSLLAGAYQETQYF. J is TRBJ2-5 and V is TRBV6-6; 11 bases agree with TRBD2. This CDR3 contains 16 residues. V was pared by 6 bases and J by 0 bases, with 6 bases of the junction left unmatched. Germline V lookup: CDR1 MNHNY, CDR2 SVGAGI (reference sequence).

This clone was seen only once. V usage is TRBV5-1 and J usage is TRBJ2-1; D may be TRBD2 (7 bases). The V and J ends lost 8 bases and 10 bases respectively, with 16 bases between them. Germline values: CDR1 SGHRS, CDR2 YFSETQ. This CDR3 region has 12 residues. CDR3 protein: CASWGGLGEQFF. The CDR3 bases are TGCGCCAGTTGGGGGGGCCTCGGAGAGCAGTTCTTC.

The chain uses TRBV9 and TRBJ1-4; TRBD1 matches at 8 bases. The J segment lost 4 bases and the V segment lost 2 bases, leaving 1 base of the junction unmatched. The CDR3 extends over 14 amino acids. Germline lookup yields CDR1 SGDLS and CDR2 YYNGEE. Here the CDR3 reads CASSVDRGNEKLFF. CDR3 bases: TGTGCCAGCAGCGTCGACAGGGGTAATGAAAAACTGTTTTTT.

This chain connects TRBV2 to TRBJ2-7; 9 bases map to TRBD1. V gave up 8 bases and J gave up 2 bases; unmatched junction bases: 7. The length of the CDR3 is 14 residues. CDR1 SNHLY and CDR2 FYNNEI come from the germline V gene. CDR3 bases: TGTGCCAGCGGCCACGGGACAGGGACCTACGAGCAGTACTTC. Residues: CASGHGTGTYEQYF. Full variable domain (outside the CDR3, taken from reference TRBV2 and TRBJ2-7): EPEVTQTPSHQVTQMGQEVILRCVPISNHLYFYWYRQILGQKVEFLVSFYNNEISEKSEIFDDQFSVERPDGSNFTLKIRSTKLEDSAMYFCASGHGTGTYEQYFGPGTRLTVT.

The chain carries TRBV28 and TRBJ2-7; the match to TRBD1 covers 9 bases. CDR3 size: 16 residues. The V segment lost 2 bases and the J segment 4 bases; nucleotides outside the gene matches: 9. Germline V gene lookup returns CDR1 MDHEN and CDR2 SYDVKM. The CDR3 region is CASSLEVGTGKYEQYF. CDR3 in DNA: TGTGCCAGCAGTTTAGAAGTGGGGACAGGGAAATACGAGCAGTACTTC.

The CDR3 region has the DNA TGTGCCAGTAGTATAAGAGACCGACTCTATGGCTACACCTTC. This gives the protein CASSIRDRLYGYTF. This rearrangement joins TRBV19 to TRBJ1-2; D gene ambiguous. The germline gives CDR1 LNHDA, CDR2 SQIVND (reference sequence). The ends were cut back, 2 bases at V and 4 bases at J, with 11 bases in the middle. There are 14 residues in the CDR3.

This sequence joins TRBV6-4 and TRBJ2-5, with 10 bases identical to TRBD2. Germline loops: CDR1 MRHNA, CDR2 SNTAGT. With 9 bases clipped from V and 5 bases from J, the junction kept 9 bases outside the gene matches. The CDR3 extends over 14 amino acids. The CDR3 region has the DNA TGTGCCAGGATCCAAGCGGGGGGGCCGGAGACCCAGTACTTC. Residues: CARIQAGGPETQYF.

The gene calls are TRBV30 and TRBJ1-2; tentative D call: TRBD1 (6 bases). The V and J ends lost 4 bases and 4 bases respectively, with 13 bases between them. The germline V gene has CDR1 GTSNPN and CDR2 SVGIG (reference sequence). The CDR3 runs to 13 residues. CDR3 DNA: TGTGCCTGGAACCTTGACAGGATCTATGGCTACACCTTC. This sequence encodes CAWNLDRIYGYTF. The full variable domain, in which reference TRBV30 and TRBJ1-2 provide the parts outside the CDR3, is SQTIHQWPATLVQPVGSPLSLECTVEGTSNPNLYWYRQAAGRGLQLLFYSVGIGQISSEVPQNLSASRPQDRQFILSSKKLLLSDSGFYLCAWNLDRIYGYTFGSGTRLTVV.

The genes are TRBV9 and TRBJ2-3, with D possibly matching TRBD1 (6 bases). This CDR3 is 16 amino acids long. V was trimmed by 3 bases and J by 0 bases, leaving 14 bases between them. Germline assignment: CDR1 SGDLS and CDR2 YYNGEE. CDR3 protein: CASSGTRTVSTDTQYF. The CDR3 nucleotides read TGTGCCAGCAGCGGAACCAGGACAGTAAGCACAGATACGCAGTATTTT.

The chain couples TRBV5-6 to TRBJ2-3, with 8 bases identical to TRBD1. Germline CDR1 and CDR2: SGHDT and YYEEEE. There are 16 residues in the CDR3. V lost 4 bases, J lost 3 bases, and 10 bases stayed unmatched. CDR3: CASSRFWGQATDTQYF. Written as DNA, the CDR3 is TGTGCCAGCAGCCGTTTTTGGGGACAGGCAACAGATACGCAGTATTTT.

The V and J genes are TRBV6-5 and TRBJ2-1; TRBD1 might be the D (6 bases). The CDR3 covers 11 residues. V gave up 7 bases and J gave up 10 bases, with 11 bases separating them. Germline-derived CDR1 and CDR2 are MNHEY and SVGAGI. CDR3 sequence reads: CASTKGQEQFF. CDR3 in DNA: TGTGCCAGCACCAAAGGACAGGAGCAGTTCTTC.

The chain employs TRBV4-3 and TRBJ2-1; TRBD2 agrees at 7 bases. The junction had 14 bases not matched to a gene; V was cut back by 0 bases and J by 0 bases. The CDR3 length is 20 residues. The germline V gene has CDR1 LGHNA and CDR2 YSLEER. CDR3 coding DNA: TGCGCCAGCAGCCAAGATTTAAGCGGGATACGGAGAAGCTCCTACAATGAGCAGTTCTTC. It yields the protein CASSQDLSGIRRSSYNEQFF.

This chain uses TRBV13 with TRBJ2-5; 14 bases map to TRBD2. V was pared by 2 bases and J by 5 bases, with 4 bases of the junction left unmatched. The CDR3 loop spans 16 amino acids. Germline V gene lookup returns CDR1 PRHDT and CDR2 FYEKMQ (reference sequence). DNA for the CDR3: TGTGCCAGCAGCTTACAGGGACTAGCGGGAGAGGAGACCCAGTACTTC. Protein product: CASSLQGLAGEETQYF.

The rearrangement uses TRBV5-1 and TRBJ2-6; D may be TRBD1 (6 bases). The CDR3 has 13 amino acids. Deletions cut 0 bases from V and 11 bases from J, with 9 bases between. Germline V gene lookup returns CDR1 SGHRS and CDR2 YFSETQ. CDR3 in DNA: TGCGCCAGCAGCTTGGGACAGGCATACGTCCTGACTTTC. This gives the protein CASSLGQAYVLTF.

V usage is TRBV7-9 and J usage is TRBJ1-5, with D perhaps matching TRBD1 (5 bases). V lost 1 base and J 9 bases, leaving 10 bases between the germline ends. This CDR3 is built from 13 residues. Germline lookup yields CDR1 SEHNR and CDR2 FQNEAQ (reference sequence). CDR3 DNA sequence: TGTGCCAGCAGCTTAGTTGGGGGGGGGCCCCAGCATTTT. It translates to CASSLVGGGPQHF.

The chain recombines TRBV5-1 with TRBJ1-6; TRBD1 matches at 9 bases. J was trimmed by 10 bases and V by 4 bases; bases with no gene match: 9. Germline V lookup: CDR1 SGHRS, CDR2 YFSETQ. This CDR3 has 15 amino acids. Here the CDR3 reads CASSITGQGLSPLHF. CDR3 bases: TGCGCCAGCAGCATTACGGGACAGGGCCTATCACCCCTCCACTTT.

DNA of the CDR3: TGCGCCAGCAGCCAAGGAACAGGAGAACTCTATGGCTACACCTTC. Residues: CASSQGTGELYGYTF. J is TRBJ1-2 and V is TRBV4-1; perhaps TRBD1 as D (5 bases). The germline V gene has CDR1 MGHRA and CDR2 YSYEKL. V was clipped by 1 base and J by 4 bases, with 13 bases between them. This CDR3 has 15 amino acids.

The V call is TRBV7-3, the J call TRBJ2-7; 8 nucleotides agree with TRBD2. V lost 4 bases to trimming and J lost 7 bases; unmatched junction nucleotides: 9. This CDR3 has 14 amino acids. Germline lookup yields CDR1 SGHTA and CDR2 FQGTGA. DNA of the CDR3: TGTGCCAGCAGCTCTCTCGGACTAGCCGGGGAGCAGTACTTC. As protein: CASSSLGLAGEQYF.

The genes are TRBV19 and TRBJ2-5; 9 nucleotides line up with TRBD2. This CDR3 contains 16 residues. In germline, CDR1 is LNHDA, CDR2 SQIVND (reference sequence). With 7 bases clipped from V and 4 bases from J, the junction kept 13 bases outside the gene matches. For the CDR3, the DNA is TGTGCCAGTACTCCCTCGGGGCGGGGGGGCGCAGAGACCCAGTACTTC. It yields the protein CASTPSGRGGAETQYF. The complete variable domain, with remaining parts taken from reference TRBV19 and TRBJ2-5, reads DGGITQSPKYLFRKEGQNVTLSCEQNLNHDAMYWYRQDPGQGLRLIYYSQIVNDFQKGDIAEGYSVSREKKESFPLTVTSAQKNPTAFYLCASTPSGRGGAETQYFGPGTRLLVL.

V and J are TRBV6-5 and TRBJ1-2; 11 positions match TRBD1. V lost 2 bases and J lost 6; bases outside the gene matches: 8. Germline CDR1 MNHEY, CDR2 SVGAGI. The CDR3 contains 16 residues. The CDR3 region is CASSYRVPGQGDGYTF. The CDR3 DNA sequence: TGTGCCAGCAGTTACCGGGTCCCGGGACAGGGGGATGGCTACACCTTC.

This chain connects TRBV6-2 or TRBV6-3 to TRBJ1-5; D remains unclear. Trimming took off 2 bases at V and 6 bases at J, with 11 bases between the two ends. In germline, CDR1 is MNHEY, CDR2 SVGEGT. This CDR3 region has 14 residues. CDR3 amino acids: CASSYVGVGQPQHF. DNA of the CDR3: TGTGCCAGCAGTTACGTCGGGGTCGGTCAGCCCCAGCATTTT.

The V call is TRBV9, the J call TRBJ2-6; D is perhaps TRBD2 (5 bases). Per germline, CDR1 SGDLS and CDR2 YYNGEE. The V gene lost 5 bases and the J gene lost 0 bases, with 12 bases spanning the gap. The CDR3 extends over 16 amino acids. CDR3 loop: CASRRGPNSGANVLTF. The CDR3, as DNA: TGTGCCAGCAGACGGGGTCCTAACTCTGGGGCCAACGTCCTGACTTTC.

The chain joins TRBV5-8 to TRBJ1-1, with 9 bases aligning to TRBD1. From germline, CDR1 is SGHTS and CDR2 YDEGEE. The CDR3 length is 14 residues. After removal of 2 bases from V and 6 bases from J, the junction contained 5 bases not matched to a gene. This CDR3 reads CASSLGQGWSEAFF. CDR3 sequence (DNA): TGTGCCAGCAGCTTAGGACAGGGGTGGTCTGAAGCTTTCTTT.